Sequencing of this TCR beta chain was carried out in a study of neurological immune-mediated disorders. Time point meaning: technical triplicate 3. TCRdb analysed the 5' RACE reads with MiXCR anew, one entry per CDR3 protein. The data hold more than 25,000 distinct CDR3 sequences, with around 17% observed a single time. This clonotype was picked up many times. This CDR3 is built from 13 residues. V lost 3 bases and J 4 bases, leaving 9 bases between the germline ends. Germline lookup yields CDR1 LNHDA and CDR2 SQIVND (reference sequence). This chain joins TRBV19 and TRBJ1-1; D is ambiguous. The sequencing sample was made of CD4+ T cells from blood. The TCR was taken from a female donor with HTLV-1-associated myelopathy (HAM/TSP). CDR3 nucleotide sequence: TGTGCCAGTAGTATCGGGAGGAGCACTGAAGCTTTCTTT. Its translation: CASSIGRSTEAFF.